This T cell receptor beta chain came from a study of control samples from healthy donors and cancer patients. V was pared by 6 bases and J by 6 bases, with 21 bases between. The CDR3 covers 15 residues. Germline CDR1 MNHEY, CDR2 SVGAGI. This table comes from immunoSEQ multiplex PCR, and its TCRdb copy is limited to in-frame clones, with some not included. The sample lists 400,000 to 500,000 clones, around 90% seen once, with around 6.5% in the top ten. This clone appeared once. The rearrangement links TRBV6-5 to TRBJ2-7, with D perhaps assigned TRBD1 or TRBD2 (5 bases each). The material sequenced was PBMCs. The source is a man aged 35 to 55 with head and neck cancer. This CDR3 is CASSRPGQSLIEQYF. The CDR3 DNA reads TGTGCCAGCAGCCGTCCGGGGCAATCCCTAATCGAGCAGTACTTC.